The 31 T cell receptor beta chains listed next were all sequenced from one sample in a study of blood T cell repertoires in COVID-19. Assay used: immunoSEQ multiplex PCR; TCRdb lists only in-frame clones, some missing. Of some 350,000 clones listed, around 87% are singletons. Source material: peripheral blood. The receptors derive from a human donor in a cohort sampled during active COVID-19.

The chain recombines TRBV14 with TRBJ1-1; D gene unclear. Between the trimmed V and J ends, which lost 1 base and 10 bases, there was a span of 16 bases. Germline V gene data show CDR1 as SGHDN and CDR2 as FVKESK. The CDR3 has 14 residues. Here the CDR3 reads CASSQGAMPAGAFF. CDR3 coding DNA: TGTGCCAGCAGCCAAGGAGCTATGCCTGCAGGAGCTTTCTTT.

The rearrangement links TRBV5-5 to TRBJ1-2; possibly TRBD1 for D (5 bases). The V end lost 2 bases, the J end lost 6 bases, and 11 bases lay between the germline ends. This CDR3 has 13 residues. Germline V CDR1 and CDR2: SGHKS, YYEKEE (reference sequence). CDR3 residues: CASSFQGTHGYTF. The CDR3 bases are TGTGCCAGCAGCTTCCAGGGTACCCATGGCTACACCTTC.

This clone was seen a handful of times. The chain is built from TRBV6-1 and TRBJ1-5, with TRBD1 identical over 7 bases. From germline, CDR1 is MNHNS and CDR2 SASEGT. Trimming removed 0 bases from V and 7 bases from J; junction bases left unmatched: 9. This CDR3 region has 16 residues. The CDR3 region has the DNA TGTGCCAGCAGTGAAGCCGATGGGGGGACAGTCCAGCCCCAGCATTTT. It specifies CASSEADGGTVQPQHF.

The chain recombines TRBV18 with TRBJ2-1; 9 nucleotides align to TRBD1. The CDR3 runs to 15 residues. V lost 2 bases and J lost 7; bases outside the gene matches: 6. Germline loops: CDR1 KGHSH, CDR2 LQKENI. This CDR3 is CASSPGDRGRNEQFF. The CDR3, as DNA: TGTGCCAGCTCACCAGGCGACAGGGGGAGGAATGAGCAGTTCTTC.

This clone appeared once. The chain carries TRBV9 and TRBJ2-3, with TRBD2 matching 12 bases. Germline trimming cut 1 base from V and 5 bases from J; bases unmatched to any gene: 5. Germline assignment: CDR1 SGDLS and CDR2 YYNGEE. The CDR3 extends over 16 amino acids. CDR3 amino acids: CASSVTSGRIGDTQYF. The CDR3 bases are TGTGCCAGCAGCGTAACTAGCGGGAGGATCGGAGATACGCAGTATTTT.

V gene TRBV3-1 (or the pseudogene TRBV3-2) combines with J gene TRBJ2-1, with D tentatively TRBD2 (5 bases). The germline V and J ends were trimmed by 2 bases and 8 bases, with 19 bases remaining between them. From germline, CDR1 is LGHDT and CDR2 YNNKEL (reference sequence). This CDR3 has 16 residues. The CDR3 loop reads CASSQRGLGAADEQFF. DNA for the CDR3: TGTGCCAGCAGCCAAAGAGGACTGGGTGCAGCCGATGAGCAGTTCTTC.

This clone was picked up a small number of times. This chain connects TRBV5-6 to TRBJ2-5, with a tentative D call TRBD2 (6 bases). Per germline, CDR1 SGHDT and CDR2 YYEEEE. The length of the CDR3 is 13 residues. Trimming removed 2 bases at V and 4 bases at J, with 9 bases between. The CDR3 DNA reads as TGTGCCAGCAGCTTTCAGGGAGGAGAGACCCAGTACTTC. Protein sequence: CASSFQGGETQYF.

The rearrangement uses TRBV6-5 and TRBJ1-2, with D tentatively TRBD1 (5 bases). The CDR3 has 13 residues. Between the trimmed V and J ends, which lost 7 bases and 6 bases, there was a span of 15 bases. CDR1 is MNHEY and CDR2 is SVGAGI in the germline V gene. As DNA, the CDR3 is TGTGCCAGCACTAGGCAGGGTTTAGATGGCTACACCTTC. It translates to CASTRQGLDGYTF.

The DNA of the CDR3 is TGTGCTAGTGGTTTCAGACCATGGGACAGGGAACAGCGCGAGCAGTACTTC. Encoded protein: CASGFRPWDREQREQYF. This chain connects TRBV12-5 to TRBJ2-7; 9 bases match TRBD1. CDR3 length: 17 residues. Per germline, CDR1 LGHNT and CDR2 FRNRAP. V shed 3 bases, J shed 6 bases, and the junction held 15 bases outside the gene matches. Full variable domain (missing parts from reference TRBV12-5 and TRBJ2-7): DARVTQTPRHKVTEMGQEVTMRCQPILGHNTVFWYRQTMMQGLELLAYFRNRAPLDDSGMPKDRFSAEMPDATLATLKIQPSEPRDSAVYFCASGFRPWDREQREQYFGPGTRLTVT.

This chain joins TRBV18 and TRBJ1-1; a weak D match, TRBD1 (5 bases). The germline V gene has CDR1 KGHSH and CDR2 LQKENI. V shed 0 bases and J shed 5 bases, with 13 bases lying between them. The CDR3 runs 15 residues. The CDR3 spells CASSPPTREGTEAFF. The CDR3, as DNA: TGTGCCAGCTCACCACCGACGAGGGAGGGGACTGAAGCTTTCTTT.

V gene TRBV9 combines with J gene TRBJ2-7; 9 bases line up with TRBD1. CDR1 and CDR2 (germline): SGDLS, YYNGEE. Trimming cost V 0 bases and J 5 bases; bases outside gene matches: 15. The CDR3 contains 18 residues. This CDR3 reads CASSVGPSQGARSHEQYF. The CDR3 DNA reads as TGTGCCAGCAGCGTAGGGCCCTCACAGGGGGCGAGGTCCCACGAGCAGTACTTC.

CDR3 protein: CASSEAPGSGNYGYTF. In DNA form, the CDR3 reads TGTGCCAGCAGTGAAGCCCCAGGCAGTGGGAACTATGGCTACACCTTC. The rearrangement joins TRBV6-1 to TRBJ1-2, with D hard to call. V lost 0 bases and J 2 bases, leaving 13 bases between the germline ends. Per the germline V gene, CDR1 is MNHNS and CDR2 is SASEGT. This CDR3 has 16 residues.

The chain employs TRBV5-1 and TRBJ1-6; D is possibly TRBD1 (5 bases). Germline lookup yields CDR1 SGHRS and CDR2 YFSETQ. Trimming removed 0 bases from V and 10 bases from J, with 20 bases in between. CDR3 size: 17 residues. The CDR3 here is CASSLVPGGASGSPLHF. CDR3 nucleotides: TGCGCCAGCAGCTTGGTCCCCGGGGGAGCCTCAGGGTCACCCCTCCACTTT.

V usage is TRBV7-8 and J usage is TRBJ2-1; 14 bases fit TRBD2. Looked up from germline, CDR1 is SGHVS and CDR2 is FQNEAQ. V gave up 5 bases and J gave up 3 bases; unmatched junction bases: 6. The CDR3 has 17 residues. The CDR3 DNA reads as TGTGCCAGCAGCCGAGGACTAGCGGGGGGTATCTACAATGAGCAGTTCTTC. Translated: CASSRGLAGGIYNEQFF.

V usage is TRBV15 and J usage is TRBJ2-7, with 11 nucleotides matching TRBD2. The J segment lost 3 bases and the V segment lost 2 bases, leaving 15 bases of the junction unmatched. The V gene's germline CDR1 is LNHNV and CDR2 YYDKDF (reference sequence). The CDR3 is made up of 19 amino acids. CDR3 protein: CATSRPMDLAGGRDYEQYF. CDR3 in DNA: TGTGCCACCAGCAGACCGATGGATCTAGCGGGAGGACGGGACTACGAGCAGTACTTC.

V usage is TRBV9 and J usage is TRBJ2-3; D is possibly TRBD2 (5 bases). Trimming cost V 2 bases and J 2 bases, with 9 bases left between them. The CDR3 is 14 amino acids. Germline-derived CDR1 and CDR2 are SGDLS and YYNGEE. CDR3 sequence: CASSVVGNTDTQYF. The CDR3 DNA sequence: TGTGCCAGCAGCGTCGTCGGGAACACAGATACGCAGTATTTT.

This chain uses TRBV3-1 (or the pseudogene TRBV3-2) with TRBJ1-2; a possible D gene is TRBD1 (6 bases). CDR1 is LGHDT and CDR2 is YNNKEL in the germline V gene (reference sequence). This CDR3 spans 14 amino acids. Trimming pared 2 bases from V and 7 bases from J, leaving 14 bases between. The DNA for the CDR3 is TGTGCCAGCAGCCAAAATTACAGGGAAAGTGGCTACACCTTC. It specifies CASSQNYRESGYTF.

J is TRBJ2-2 and V is TRBV6-5; 8 nucleotides agree with TRBD2. V lost 8 bases to trimming and J lost 4 bases; unmatched junction nucleotides: 9. In germline, CDR1 is MNHEY, CDR2 SVGAGI. The CDR3 totals 15 residues. CDR3 loop: CASLQLAGGTGELFF. The CDR3 DNA reads TGTGCCAGCTTACAGCTGGCGGGAGGCACCGGGGAGCTGTTTTTT.

This clone was seen just once. This rearrangement joins TRBV6-6 to TRBJ2-3; the match to TRBD2 covers 11 bases. This CDR3 comprises 15 residues. V dropped 6 bases and J dropped 3; count of bases not matched to a gene: 5. Germline assignment: CDR1 MNHNY and CDR2 SVGAGI (reference sequence). The CDR3 DNA follows: TGTGCCAGCAGCCCGGGACTAGCGGAGACAGATACGCAGTATTTT. Translation: CASSPGLAETDTQYF.

This chain links TRBV7-8 with TRBJ1-5; D call uncertain. The germline V and J ends were trimmed by 5 bases and 7 bases, with 12 bases remaining between them. CDR3 length: 13 residues. Germline lookup yields CDR1 SGHVS and CDR2 FQNEAQ. CDR3 amino acids: CASSPLAGQPQHF. DNA of the CDR3: TGTGCCAGCAGCCCCCTAGCAGGACAGCCCCAGCATTTT.

The gene calls are TRBV19 and TRBJ1-1; TRBD1 agrees at 7 bases. Per germline, CDR1 LNHDA and CDR2 SQIVND (reference sequence). J gave up 1 base and V 6 bases, and 2 bases lay outside the gene matches. There are 13 residues in the CDR3. The CDR3 protein is CASRNRGNTEAFF. As DNA, the CDR3 is TGTGCCAGTAGAAACAGGGGGAACACTGAAGCTTTCTTT.

V is TRBV9 and J is TRBJ1-6; D remains ambiguous. V lost 4 bases and J lost 13, with 18 bases in between. There are 14 residues in the CDR3. The germline V gene encodes CDR1 SGDLS and CDR2 YYNGEE. CDR3 coding DNA: TGTGCCAGCAGCCCCAGCGGCCTATTCAACCCCCTCCACTTT. It is translated as CASSPSGLFNPLHF.

J is TRBJ2-2 and V is TRBV5-1; the D gene is possibly TRBD1 (6 bases). Deletions cut 4 bases from V and 2 bases from J, with 15 bases between. The CDR3 extends over 16 amino acids. Germline V lookup: CDR1 SGHRS, CDR2 YFSETQ. The CDR3 DNA is TGCGCCAGCAGCCTTCCACCGGGACACAACACCGGGGAGCTGTTTTTT. Translating gives CASSLPPGHNTGELFF.

V gene TRBV2 combines with J gene TRBJ2-5; D is perhaps TRBD2 (5 bases). Trimming pared 7 bases from V and 4 bases from J, leaving 10 bases between. CDR1 is SNHLY, CDR2 FYNNEI, per germline. The CDR3 runs 12 residues. Here the CDR3 reads CASNKGVETQYF. CDR3 coding DNA: TGTGCCAGCAATAAGGGAGTAGAGACCCAGTACTTC.

The chain uses TRBV7-3 and TRBJ2-3; TRBD2 matches at 7 bases. CDR1 and CDR2 from the germline V gene are SGHTA and FQGTGA. The CDR3 loop spans 14 amino acids. The junction had 7 bases not matched to a gene; V was cut back by 4 bases and J by 6 bases. The CDR3 nucleotides read TGTGCCAGCAGCTCCCAGCGGGGCGGCGATACGCAGTATTTT. It is translated as CASSSQRGGDTQYF.

J is TRBJ1-2 and V is TRBV11-1, with 8 bases identical to TRBD1. V lost 5 bases to trimming and J lost 5 bases; unmatched junction nucleotides: 4. Germline V gives CDR1 SGHAT, CDR2 FQDESV (reference sequence). The CDR3 extends over 13 amino acids. The CDR3 DNA reads TGTGCCAGCAGCCTGGACAGGGTGTATGGCTACACCTTC. Amino acids: CASSLDRVYGYTF.

This chain joins TRBV5-1 and TRBJ2-1, with 7 positions matching TRBD2. CDR1 is SGHRS, CDR2 YFSETQ, per germline. The CDR3 has 19 residues. The trim removed 2 bases at V and 1 base at J, leaving 15 bases unmatched. CDR3 amino acids: CASSFTTTASGASYNEQFF. The CDR3 region has the DNA TGCGCCAGCAGCTTCACCACTACTGCTAGCGGCGCATCCTACAATGAGCAGTTCTTC.

The CDR3 DNA sequence: TGTGCCAGTAGTATCTCTAGCGGGAGGTTTGAGCAGTTCTTC. Residues: CASSISSGRFEQFF. This rearrangement joins TRBV19 to TRBJ2-1; 11 nucleotides agree with TRBD2. The CDR3 runs to 14 residues. The germline V gene encodes CDR1 LNHDA and CDR2 SQIVND (reference sequence). The trim removed 3 bases at V and 9 bases at J, leaving 4 bases unmatched. The variable domain in full, with the rest retrieved from reference TRBV19 and TRBJ2-1, is DGGITQSPKYLFRKEGQNVTLSCEQNLNHDAMYWYRQDPGQGLRLIYYSQIVNDFQKGDIAEGYSVSREKKESFPLTVTSAQKNPTAFYLCASSISSGRFEQFFGPGTRLTVL.

The chain links TRBV5-5 to TRBJ1-6; TRBD1 agrees at 7 bases. CDR3 length: 17 residues. The trim removed 0 bases at V and 10 bases at J, leaving 13 bases unmatched. The germline V gene has CDR1 SGHKS and CDR2 YYEKEE (reference sequence). CDR3: CASSLGQGLRSRSPLHF. CDR3 nucleotides: TGTGCCAGCAGCTTGGGACAGGGACTTCGATCGAGGTCACCCCTCCACTTT.

The chain carries TRBV12-3 or TRBV12-4 and TRBJ1-1, with D unresolved. V lost 2 bases and J 1 base, leaving 5 bases between the germline ends. This CDR3 is 13 amino acids long. CDR3 DNA: TGTGCCAGCAGTTTAATACAGAACACTGAAGCTTTCTTT. It specifies CASSLIQNTEAFF.

Of note for this clone: This could be a read error, since a much larger clone is one nucleotide away. Other DNA variants within this sample encode the same CDR3. The chain carries TRBV30 and TRBJ1-5, with unresolved D. In germline, CDR1 is GTSNPN, CDR2 SVGIG (reference sequence). The germline V and J ends were trimmed by 2 bases and 4 bases, with 9 bases remaining between them. The length of the CDR3 is 13 residues. CDR3 loop: CAWSFRGNQPQHF. CDR3 sequence (DNA): TGTGCCTGGAGTTTTCGGGGAAATCAGCCCCAGCATTTT.